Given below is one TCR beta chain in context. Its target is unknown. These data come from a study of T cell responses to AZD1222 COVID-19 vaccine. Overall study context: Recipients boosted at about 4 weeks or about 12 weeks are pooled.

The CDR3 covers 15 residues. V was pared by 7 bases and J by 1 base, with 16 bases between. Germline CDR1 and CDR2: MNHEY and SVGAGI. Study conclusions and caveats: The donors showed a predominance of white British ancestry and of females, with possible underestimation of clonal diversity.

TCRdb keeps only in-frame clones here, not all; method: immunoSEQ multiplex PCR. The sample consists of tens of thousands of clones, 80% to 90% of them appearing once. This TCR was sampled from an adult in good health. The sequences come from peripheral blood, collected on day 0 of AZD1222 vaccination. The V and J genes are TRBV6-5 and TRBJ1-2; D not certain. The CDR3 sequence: CASTLKGSLNYGYTF. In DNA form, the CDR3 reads TGTGCCAGCACCCTAAAGGGCAGTCTTAACTATGGCTACACCTTC.